A single sample is the source of the 17 T cell receptor beta chains below, sequenced in a study of blood T cell repertoires in COVID-19. TCRdb keeps only in-frame clones here, not all; method: immunoSEQ multiplex PCR. This sample has tens of thousands of clones, with almost 85% found just once. The specimen was peripheral blood. Receptors were obtained from a woman older than 75 with acute or convalescent COVID-19.

As DNA, the CDR3 is TGCGCCAGCAGCTCTCGCTCCTACGAGCAGTACTTC. Amino acids: CASSSRSYEQYF. The V call is TRBV4-1, the J call TRBJ2-7, with D unresolved. In germline, CDR1 is MGHRA, CDR2 YSYEKL. This CDR3 is 12 amino acids long. The V and J ends lost 5 bases and 0 bases respectively, with 5 bases between them.

The V and J genes are TRBV3-1 (or the pseudogene TRBV3-2) and TRBJ2-6; D unresolved. The CDR3 is 16 residues long. Trimming pared 3 bases from V and 2 bases from J, leaving 11 bases between. Germline loops: CDR1 LGHDT, CDR2 YNNKEL (reference sequence). CDR3 region: CASSQEQSTGANVLTF. CDR3 nucleotides: TGTGCCAGCAGCCAGGAACAGTCTACTGGGGCCAACGTCCTGACTTTC.

This rearrangement joins TRBV5-1 to TRBJ2-1, with TRBD2 matching over 9 bases. This CDR3 has 16 amino acids. Germline-derived CDR1 and CDR2 are SGHRS and YFSETQ. J lost 4 bases, V lost 4 bases, and 9 bases had no gene match. CDR3 loop: CASSIPGLAAYNEQFF. CDR3 sequence (DNA): TGCGCCAGCAGCATCCCGGGACTAGCAGCTTACAATGAGCAGTTCTTC.

This clone was detected a few times. The rearrangement uses TRBV11-3 and TRBJ2-2; 13 nucleotides align to TRBD2. Germline V gives CDR1 SGHNT, CDR2 YENEEA. This CDR3 spans 15 amino acids. V lost 6 bases to trimming and J lost 8 bases; unmatched junction nucleotides: 6. The DNA for the CDR3 is TGTGCCAGCAGTCCTGGACTAGCGGGAGCTGGGGAGCTGTTTTTT. This gives the protein CASSPGLAGAGELFF.

The gene calls are TRBV6-5 and TRBJ2-5; D is possibly TRBD2 (6 bases). The CDR3 has 13 amino acids. V was clipped by 8 bases and J by 1 base, with 11 bases between them. The germline CDR1 and CDR2 sequences are MNHEY and SVGAGI. The CDR3 here is CASSRGIQETQYF. Here the CDR3 DNA reads TGTGCCAGCTCTCGCGGGATCCAAGAGACCCAGTACTTC.

This clone is a singleton in its sample. The chain recombines TRBV5-1 with TRBJ1-2; D remains ambiguous. The CDR3 runs to 13 residues. Looked up from germline, CDR1 is SGHRS and CDR2 is YFSETQ. Deletions cut 1 base from V and 0 bases from J, with 4 bases between. CDR3 DNA: TGCGCCAGCAGCTTGACTCCTAACTATGGCTACACCTTC. This sequence encodes CASSLTPNYGYTF.

The chain couples TRBV18 to TRBJ2-1; 14 bases are a match to TRBD2. Losses at the gene ends were 2 bases for V and 4 bases for J; bases not matched to a gene: 10. Germline CDR1 and CDR2: KGHSH and LQKENI. The CDR3 has 19 residues. CDR3 nucleotide sequence: TGTGCCAGCTCACCAACCCGCGGACTAGCGGGAGGACCTTACAATGAGCAGTTCTTC. Its translation: CASSPTRGLAGGPYNEQFF.

This clone was recorded a few times. V is TRBV28 and J is TRBJ2-3, with a possible D match to TRBD1 (6 bases). The CDR3 runs to 14 residues. The germline CDR1 and CDR2 sequences are MDHEN and SYDVKM. The V and J ends lost 7 bases and 6 bases respectively, with 17 bases between them. The CDR3 spells CASIQRGFSDTQYF. For the CDR3, the DNA is TGTGCCAGCATCCAAAGGGGGTTCTCCGATACGCAGTATTTT.

This chain joins TRBV3-1 (or the pseudogene TRBV3-2) and TRBJ2-6, with D tentatively TRBD2 (6 bases). Germline CDR1 and CDR2: LGHDT and YNNKEL (reference sequence). Deletions cut 1 base from V and 1 base from J, with 20 bases between. CDR3 length equals 20 residues. The CDR3 DNA is TGTGCCAGCAGCCAAGTGGGTTTAGGCGGGACCTTTTCTGGGGCCAACGTCCTGACTTTC. Its translation is CASSQVGLGGTFSGANVLTF.

This sequence joins TRBV7-2 and TRBJ1-4, with D hard to call. The CDR3 runs 15 residues. Germline CDR1 SGHTA, CDR2 FQGNSA. V lost 4 bases and J 8 bases, leaving 17 bases between the germline ends. CDR3 nucleotides: TGTGCCAGCAGCTCCTGGGGTACCCCGGGGGAAAAACTGTTTTTT. It encodes CASSSWGTPGEKLFF. The entire variable domain, with the rest obtained from reference TRBV7-2 and TRBJ1-4, is as follows: GAGVSQSPSNKVTEKGKDVELRCDPISGHTALYWYRQSLGQGLEFLIYFQGNSAPDKSGLPSDRFSAERTGGSVSTLTIQRTQQEDSAVYLCASSSWGTPGEKLFFGSGTQLSVL.

This chain uses TRBV6-4 with TRBJ1-2; the D gene is possibly TRBD1 (5 bases). The CDR3 length is 12 residues. Trimming took off 6 bases at V and 4 bases at J, with 9 bases between the two ends. Germline V gene lookup returns CDR1 MRHNA and CDR2 SNTAGT. CDR3 protein: CASSRQFYGYTF. Written as DNA, the CDR3 is TGTGCCAGCAGCAGACAGTTCTATGGCTACACCTTC.

The J gene is TRBJ2-3, the V gene TRBV29-1; D not resolved. Deletions cut 4 bases from V and 5 bases from J, with 4 bases between. This CDR3 comprises 10 residues. Germline assignment: CDR1 SQVTM and CDR2 ANQGSEA. CDR3 loop: CSVVGDTQYF. The CDR3 bases are TGCAGCGTTGTCGGAGATACGCAGTATTTT.

V is TRBV18 and J is TRBJ1-5, with 8 bases fitting TRBD1. Trimming took 5 bases from V and 4 from J; bases not matched to a gene: 4. The germline V gene encodes CDR1 KGHSH and CDR2 LQKENI. CDR3 length: 14 residues. CDR3 sequence reads: CASSARQGNQPQHF. The CDR3 DNA is TGTGCCAGCTCAGCCCGACAGGGGAATCAGCCCCAGCATTTT.

The V gene is TRBV19, the J gene TRBJ2-5; D possibly corresponds to TRBD1 (5 bases). Germline-derived CDR1 and CDR2 are LNHDA and SQIVND (reference sequence). The CDR3 spans 13 residues. Trimming removed 10 bases from V and 4 bases from J, with 16 bases in between. In DNA, the CDR3 is TGTGCCACCCGGGTGGGGCTAGGAGAGACCCAGTACTTC. Its translation: CATRVGLGETQYF. The variable domain in full, completed from reference TRBV19 and TRBJ2-5, reads DGGITQSPKYLFRKEGQNVTLSCEQNLNHDAMYWYRQDPGQGLRLIYYSQIVNDFQKGDIAEGYSVSREKKESFPLTVTSAQKNPTAFYLCATRVGLGETQYFGPGTRLLVL.

The V and J genes are TRBV3-1 (or the pseudogene TRBV3-2) and TRBJ2-3; 7 bases are shared with TRBD2. The CDR3 consists of 15 residues. The V segment lost 5 bases and the J segment 2 bases; nucleotides outside the gene matches: 7. Germline V gene sequence: CDR1 LGHDT, CDR2 YNNKEL (reference sequence). The CDR3, as DNA: TGTGCCAGCAGCTCCCGGGGGAGGGCCACAGATACGCAGTATTTT. The encoded protein is CASSSRGRATDTQYF.

The chain has TRBV9 and TRBJ2-3; a weak D match, TRBD2 (7 bases). Trimming removed 0 bases at V and 2 bases at J, with 16 bases between. This CDR3 has 17 amino acids. The V gene's germline CDR1 is SGDLS and CDR2 YYNGEE. CDR3 in amino acids: CASSVVGGGGHTDTQYF. In DNA, the CDR3 is TGTGCCAGCAGCGTAGTAGGCGGCGGGGGACACACAGATACGCAGTATTTT.

This chain connects TRBV19 to TRBJ2-5, with 10 bases matching TRBD2. V lost 5 bases and J lost 7; bases outside the gene matches: 7. Germline assignment: CDR1 LNHDA and CDR2 SQIVND (reference sequence). The CDR3 totals 14 residues. The CDR3 reads CASSASGGFGTQYF. DNA for the CDR3: TGTGCCAGTAGTGCTAGCGGGGGTTTCGGGACCCAGTACTTC.